Below, 10 T cell receptor beta chains from the same sample are listed, as sequenced in a study of blood T cells in healthy people across ages. It was with a sample-barcoded 5' primer and a J-beta primer mix that a second PCR of about 7 to 12 cycles was run. One entry per CDR3 protein results from TCRdb running MiXCR on the 5' RACE reads. The sample records approximately 810,000 distinct CDR3 sequences, around 30% being singletons. The specimen sequenced was blood. Receptor source: an elderly woman in good health.

The V call is TRBV7-2, the J call TRBJ2-1, with 8 bases that match TRBD1. Germline V gives CDR1 SGHTA, CDR2 FQGNSA. CDR3 length: 14 amino acids. Trimming took 6 bases from V and 8 from J; bases not matched to a gene: 9. DNA of the CDR3: TGTGCCAGCAGATCGGCCGGGACAGGCTATGAGCAGTTCTTC. Protein sequence: CASRSAGTGYEQFF.

The chain joins TRBV19 to TRBJ2-3; D is uncertain. The germline CDR1 and CDR2 sequences are LNHDA and SQIVND (reference sequence). CDR3 length equals 13 residues. Trimming took 11 bases from V and 1 from J, leaving 13 bases between them. In nucleotides, the CDR3 is TGTGCCTGCTCCGGGCTCCGCACAGATACGCAGTATTTT. Protein sequence: CACSGLRTDTQYF.

The rearrangement joins TRBV7-2 to TRBJ2-3; D possibly corresponds to TRBD1 (6 bases). Trimming took 2 bases from V and 9 from J, leaving 12 bases between them. Germline CDR1 reads SGHTA; CDR2 reads FQGNSA. This CDR3 region has 13 residues. The CDR3: CASSLSSGGTQYF. CDR3 in DNA: TGTGCCAGCAGCTTAAGCAGTGGGGGCACGCAGTATTTT.

This clonotype showed up just a few times. This clone may be a read error of a much larger clone one base away. The CDR3 sequence: CSAMRGRADTQYF. DNA for the CDR3: TGCAGTGCTATGCGGGGACGCGCAGATACGCAGTATTTT. The genes are TRBV20-1 and TRBJ2-3; possible D gene TRBD2, 6 bases. The CDR3 spans 13 residues. V lost 4 bases and J 4 bases, leaving 12 bases between the germline ends. The germline V gene has CDR1 DFQATT and CDR2 SNEGSKA (reference sequence).

This clonotype appeared many times. This chain links TRBV7-9 with TRBJ2-7; possibly TRBD1 or TRBD2 for D (5 bases each). Looked up from germline, CDR1 is SEHNR and CDR2 is FQNEAQ (reference sequence). V was shortened by 1 base and J by 2 bases, with 9 bases between the two germline ends. The CDR3 contains 14 residues. CDR3 DNA sequence: TGTGCCAGCAGCTTAGGGGACGGTACCTACGAGCAGTACTTC. It specifies CASSLGDGTYEQYF.

This clonotype has a single count. Possible read error: a much larger clone is one base away. This sequence joins TRBV7-2 and TRBJ1-5, with D maybe TRBD1 (5 bases). V was trimmed by 5 bases and J by 9 bases, leaving 17 bases between them. The CDR3 is made up of 14 amino acids. Germline values: CDR1 SGHTA, CDR2 FQGNSA. In DNA form, the CDR3 reads TGTGCCAGCAGCGCCCGGGGCAGCTTTTCGCCCCAGCATTTT. It encodes CASSARGSFSPQHF.

The sample holds many counts of this clonotype. The V call is TRBV6-2 or TRBV6-3, the J call TRBJ2-4; D ambiguous. V lost 2 bases to trimming and J lost 2 bases, with 1 base between them. The CDR3 is made up of 12 amino acids. The germline gives CDR1 MNHEY, CDR2 SVGEGT. CDR3 in DNA: TGTGCCAGCAGTTACCCCAAAAACATTCAGTACTTC. Translated, it gives CASSYPKNIQYF.

This clonotype was picked up a small number of times. A much larger clone sits a single nucleotide away, making a read error possible. The chain joins TRBV6-1 to TRBJ2-6, with D maybe TRBD2 (6 bases). The CDR3 runs to 19 residues. CDR1 MNHNS and CDR2 SASEGT come from the germline V gene. The CDR3 loop reads CASRPPPGLILAGANVRTF. The CDR3 DNA reads TGTGCCAGCAGGCCGCCCCCGGGACTGATATTGGCTGGGGCCAACGTCCGGACTTTC.

This CDR3 reads CASSYGTASTDTQYF. The CDR3 DNA follows: TGTGCCAGCAGTTACGGGACAGCTAGCACAGATACGCAGTATTTT. The chain recombines TRBV6-5 with TRBJ2-3; TRBD1 agrees at 7 bases. Germline CDR1 is MNHEY and CDR2 is SVGAGI. This CDR3 has 15 amino acids. Losses at the gene ends were 2 bases for V and 0 bases for J; bases not matched to a gene: 2.

This chain links TRBV11-3 with TRBJ1-2, with D possibly being TRBD1 (5 bases). The ends were cut back, 2 bases at V and 4 bases at J, with 17 bases in the middle. Germline CDR1 and CDR2: SGHNT and YENEEA. This CDR3 is built from 16 residues. The CDR3 loop is CASSLRPKDSGYGYTF. In DNA, the CDR3 is TGTGCCAGCAGCTTACGGCCGAAAGACAGTGGCTATGGCTACACCTTC.